These 29 T cell receptor beta chains came from one sample sequenced in a study of PD-1 blockade in classical Hodgkin lymphoma. Every one of the patients relapsed after autologous stem cell transplantation (brentuximab vedotin exposure was variable). The table came from immunoSEQ multiplex PCR; TCRdb's copy has only in-frame clones and leaves some out. The table lists roughly 140,000 clones, 78% of them singletons. The specimen was peripheral blood mononuclear cells (PBMCs), collected before the second cycle of nivolumab. The receptors derive from a human donor with classical Hodgkin lymphoma.

This clone has only a few counts. The chain links TRBV10-3 to TRBJ2-2, with 7 bases aligning to TRBD1. Germline CDR1 ENHRY, CDR2 SYGVKD. V lost 4 bases to trimming and J lost 4 bases; unmatched junction nucleotides: 12. The CDR3 is made up of 17 amino acids. The CDR3, as DNA: TGTGCCATCAGTGTTCAACCGGGACAGAGTTTCACCGGGGAGCTGTTTTTT. Its translation: CAISVQPGQSFTGELFF.

The chain has TRBV5-1 and TRBJ1-2; possible D gene TRBD1, 6 bases. There are 12 residues in the CDR3. Trimming shortened V by 4 bases and J by 8 bases, and 12 bases separated the two germline ends. In germline, CDR1 is SGHRS, CDR2 YFSETQ. The CDR3 region has the DNA TGCGCCAGCAGCGGCGAGGGGGGAGGCTACACCTTC. This sequence encodes CASSGEGGGYTF.

The V gene is TRBV28, the J gene TRBJ2-1, with D unclear. CDR3 size: 17 residues. CDR1 MDHEN and CDR2 SYDVKM come from the germline V gene. Trimming removed 5 bases at V and 3 bases at J, with 20 bases between. The CDR3 DNA is TGTGCCAGCAGTCAATCCCTACAGACCCCTTTCTACAATGAGCAGTTCTTC. It is translated as CASSQSLQTPFYNEQFF.

V gene TRBV9 combines with J gene TRBJ2-1; 10 bases are shared with TRBD2. CDR1 and CDR2 from the germline V gene are SGDLS and YYNGEE. The CDR3 has 19 residues. With V trimmed by 2 bases and J by 0 bases, 11 bases remained unmatched. In DNA, the CDR3 is TGTGCCAGCAGCGTGTTGGGCCCTAGCGGGAGTTTCTCCTACAATGAGCAGTTCTTC. The encoded protein is CASSVLGPSGSFSYNEQFF. Variable domain in full (rest from reference TRBV9 and TRBJ2-1): DSGVTQTPKHLITATGQRVTLRCSPRSGDLSVYWYQQSLDQGLQFLIQYYNGEERAKGNILERFSAQQFPDLHSELNLSSLELGDSALYFCASSVLGPSGSFSYNEQFFGPGTRLTVL.

This sequence joins TRBV6-5 and TRBJ2-7, with D possibly being TRBD1 (6 bases). CDR1 is MNHEY and CDR2 is SVGAGI in the germline V gene. The CDR3 loop spans 14 amino acids. The germline V and J ends were trimmed by 6 bases and 3 bases, with 15 bases remaining between them. The CDR3 bases are TGTGCCAGCAGCCGACAGGCTAGATACTACGAGCAGTACTTC. Amino acids: CASSRQARYYEQYF.

J is TRBJ2-1 and V is TRBV5-1; D may be TRBD1 or TRBD2 (5 bases each). The germline CDR1 and CDR2 sequences are SGHRS and YFSETQ. CDR3 length: 15 residues. With 5 bases removed from V and 3 bases from J, the gap between germline ends came to 15 bases. CDR3 loop: CASSVDGGDYNEQFF. CDR3 DNA: TGCGCCAGCAGTGTAGATGGGGGTGACTACAATGAGCAGTTCTTC.

The rearrangement uses TRBV6-6 and TRBJ2-5, with D unclear. The CDR3 runs 15 residues. Germline V lookup: CDR1 MNHNY, CDR2 SVGAGI (reference sequence). Trimming left V 5 bases short and J 5 bases short, with 18 bases between. CDR3 DNA sequence: TGTGCCAGCAGTCTGGGCTGGCAGCCGCAGGAGACCCAGTACTTC. It yields the protein CASSLGWQPQETQYF.

J is TRBJ1-4 and V is TRBV6-5; TRBD1 might be the D (6 bases). The V end lost 6 bases, the J end lost 4 bases, and 15 bases lay between the germline ends. The CDR3 loop spans 15 amino acids. Germline lookup yields CDR1 MNHEY and CDR2 SVGAGI. The CDR3 region has the DNA TGTGCCAGCAGCCCCCCCGGGACAAATAATGAAAAACTGTTTTTT. Translated: CASSPPGTNNEKLFF.

The rearrangement uses TRBV5-1 and TRBJ2-3; D is uncertain. The V gene lost 4 bases and the J gene lost 2 bases, with 5 bases spanning the gap. From germline, CDR1 is SGHRS and CDR2 YFSETQ. This CDR3 has 12 amino acids. CDR3 nucleotides: TGCGCCAGCAGCCCGTACACAGATACGCAGTATTTT. This sequence encodes CASSPYTDTQYF. The full variable domain, completed using reference TRBV5-1 and TRBJ2-3, is KAGVTQTPRYLIKTRGQQVTLSCSPISGHRSVSWYQQTPGQGLQFLFEYFSETQRNKGNFPGRFSGRQFSNSRSEMNVSTLELGDSALYLCASSPYTDTQYFGPGTRLTVL.

This chain connects TRBV4-2 to TRBJ1-4, with 7 bases identical to TRBD1. CDR3 length equals 18 residues. Germline CDR1 and CDR2: LGHNA and YNFKEQ. J was trimmed by 0 bases and V by 1 base; bases with no gene match: 8. CDR3 region: CASSQARTGPPTNEKLFF. The CDR3 coding sequence is TGTGCCAGCAGCCAAGCAAGGACAGGCCCCCCAACTAATGAAAAACTGTTTTTT.

The chain combines TRBV7-3 with TRBJ2-2, with 8 bases aligning to TRBD1. This CDR3 has 15 residues. Germline lookup yields CDR1 SGHTA and CDR2 FQGTGA. V lost 3 bases to trimming and J lost 6 bases; unmatched junction nucleotides: 6. This CDR3 reads CASSLEGQEAGELFF. CDR3 DNA sequence: TGTGCCAGCAGCTTGGAGGGACAGGAAGCCGGGGAGCTGTTTTTT.

The V gene is TRBV28, the J gene TRBJ1-2; D is ambiguous. The CDR3 runs 12 residues. In germline, CDR1 is MDHEN, CDR2 SYDVKM. V lost 5 bases and J 5 bases, leaving 9 bases between the germline ends. CDR3 nucleotide sequence: TGTGCCAGCAGTCCACAAGGGTATGGCTACACCTTC. Translation gives CASSPQGYGYTF.

The V and J genes are TRBV7-9 and TRBJ2-7, with D unresolved. CDR3 length equals 12 residues. CDR1 is SEHNR and CDR2 is FQNEAQ in the germline V gene (reference sequence). Trimming removed 5 bases at V and 4 bases at J, with 9 bases between. In nucleotides, the CDR3 is TGTGCCAGCAGCCTCCTGGTGTACGAGCAGTACTTC. Translation gives CASSLLVYEQYF.

The chain has TRBV11-2 and TRBJ2-3; a weak D match, TRBD1 (5 bases). CDR3 length equals 16 residues. CDR1 and CDR2 from the germline V gene are SGHAT and FQNNGV. Trimming pared 5 bases from V and 5 bases from J, leaving 20 bases between. For the CDR3, the DNA is TGTGCCAGCAGCCCCCTTCCCGGCAGGGAAGGAGATACGCAGTATTTT. As protein: CASSPLPGREGDTQYF.

About this clone: The same CDR3 can be traced to other DNA sequences in this sample. V usage is TRBV7-9 and J usage is TRBJ1-2; D remains ambiguous. The CDR3 runs 12 residues. Germline V CDR1 and CDR2: SEHNR, FQNEAQ (reference sequence). The V end was cut by 0 bases, the J end by 5 bases, with 4 bases between. The CDR3 region is CASSLAGYGYTF. The CDR3, as DNA: TGTGCCAGCAGCTTAGCAGGGTATGGCTACACCTTC.

This clone was seen a handful of times. The chain links TRBV11-3 to TRBJ2-5; 7 bases agree with TRBD2. The DNA end is more similar to TRBJ2-7, so the J call may be wrong. The CDR3 runs 17 residues. CDR1 is SGHNT, CDR2 YENEEA, per germline. CDR3 DNA: TGTGCCAGCAGCTTAGTGCCCTTCCGGGAGGATGCACACGAGCAGTACTTC. Protein sequence: CASSLVPFREDAHEQYF.

This clone was recorded once. V is TRBV4-1 and J is TRBJ1-4, with TRBD1 matching 10 bases. Trimming cost V 2 bases and J 5 bases; bases outside gene matches: 2. The CDR3 has 15 residues. Germline V gene data show CDR1 as MGHRA and CDR2 as YSYEKL. This chain's CDR3 is CASSQWTGGNEKLFF. CDR3 nucleotides: TGCGCCAGCAGCCAATGGACAGGGGGGAATGAAAAACTGTTTTTT.

The chain recombines TRBV10-3 with TRBJ2-5; TRBD1 agrees at 9 bases. Germline CDR1 and CDR2: ENHRY and SYGVKD. Trimming cost V 6 bases and J 2 bases; bases outside gene matches: 4. This CDR3 has 14 residues. CDR3 sequence (DNA): TGTGCCATCAGGGGACAGGGTGGGCAAGAGACCCAGTACTTC. Its translation is CAIRGQGGQETQYF.

In its sample, this clone was seen once. This chain connects TRBV18 to TRBJ1-5; perhaps TRBD1 as D (5 bases). The CDR3 has 15 residues. Germline CDR1 is KGHSH and CDR2 is LQKENI. The V gene lost 1 base and the J gene lost 6 bases, with 13 bases spanning the gap. The CDR3 spells CASSPQGIRGQPQHF. DNA for the CDR3: TGTGCCAGCTCACCACAGGGCATAAGGGGTCAGCCCCAGCATTTT.

The V gene is TRBV6-5, the J gene TRBJ2-7; 7 bases line up with TRBD1. CDR3 length equals 15 residues. CDR1 is MNHEY and CDR2 is SVGAGI in the germline V gene. V was clipped by 7 bases and J by 1 base; unmatched bases: 10. The CDR3, as DNA: TGTGCCAGCACCGCCGACAGGGTAATATCCTACGAGCAGTACTTC. Its protein is CASTADRVISYEQYF.

The chain combines TRBV28 with TRBJ1-6, with 7 bases that match TRBD1. There are 17 residues in the CDR3. V was pared by 6 bases and J by 4 bases, with 12 bases of the junction left unmatched. Germline V gene sequence: CDR1 MDHEN, CDR2 SYDVKM. The CDR3: CASRSGGAGGYNSPLHF. The CDR3 nucleotides are TGTGCCAGCAGGTCTGGTGGGGCAGGGGGATATAATTCACCCCTCCACTTT.

This clone has just one count. The gene calls are TRBV5-1 and TRBJ2-3; D remains unclear. The CDR3 is 13 amino acids. V shed 4 bases and J shed 0 bases, with 6 bases lying between them. Germline CDR1 is SGHRS and CDR2 is YFSETQ. CDR3 sequence: CASSVISTDTQYF. Written as DNA, the CDR3 is TGCGCCAGCAGCGTAATTAGCACAGATACGCAGTATTTT.

J is TRBJ1-4 and V is TRBV5-1; unclear D gene. CDR1 is SGHRS and CDR2 is YFSETQ in the germline V gene. The CDR3 has 13 amino acids. Deletions cut 5 bases from V and 8 bases from J, with 13 bases between. CDR3 amino acids: CASRPTGGEKLFF. As DNA, the CDR3 is TGCGCCAGCAGACCGACGGGAGGAGAAAAACTGTTTTTT. Using reference TRBV5-1 and TRBJ1-4 for the parts outside the CDR3, the full variable domain is KAGVTQTPRYLIKTRGQQVTLSCSPISGHRSVSWYQQTPGQGLQFLFEYFSETQRNKGNFPGRFSGRQFSNSRSEMNVSTLELGDSALYLCASRPTGGEKLFFGSGTQLSVL.

This clone was picked up a small number of times. The V gene is TRBV7-9, the J gene TRBJ1-6; possible D gene TRBD1, 5 bases. V was cut by 6 bases and J by 7 bases, with 19 bases left in between. Germline CDR1 SEHNR, CDR2 FQNEAQ (reference sequence). The CDR3 has 16 residues. The CDR3 nucleotides read TGTGCCAGCAGGCCTTGGCGGGACGGCAGAAATTCACCCCTCCACTTT. Encoded protein: CASRPWRDGRNSPLHF.

Only a few counts were recorded for this clone. The chain combines TRBV7-2 with TRBJ1-3, with D hard to call. The CDR3 covers 16 residues. The V gene's germline CDR1 is SGHTA and CDR2 FQGNSA. The V end lost 5 bases, the J end lost 0 bases, and 14 bases lay between the germline ends. The chain's CDR3 is CASSPPRAHSGNTIYF. The CDR3 coding sequence is TGTGCCAGCAGCCCACCCCGGGCTCACTCTGGAAACACCATATATTTT.

The chain has TRBV12-5 and TRBJ2-4, with no clear D. CDR1 and CDR2 from the germline V gene are LGHNT and FRNRAP. This CDR3 region has 15 residues. Deletions cut 5 bases from V and 0 bases from J, with 11 bases between. DNA for the CDR3: TGTGCTAGTGGTCACGGAACAGAAGCCAAAAACATTCAGTACTTC. This encodes CASGHGTEAKNIQYF.

The gene calls are TRBV15 and TRBJ1-5; D call uncertain. Germline V CDR1 and CDR2: LNHNV, YYDKDF (reference sequence). Trimming pared 0 bases from V and 5 bases from J, leaving 8 bases between. The CDR3 has 14 residues. For the CDR3, the DNA is TGTGCCACCAGCAGAGATTCCGGGGATCAGCCCCAGCATTTT. This sequence encodes CATSRDSGDQPQHF.

V usage is TRBV19 and J usage is TRBJ1-5, with D hard to call. The germline V gene encodes CDR1 LNHDA and CDR2 SQIVND (reference sequence). V was trimmed by 7 bases and J by 7 bases, leaving 11 bases between them. This CDR3 contains 12 residues. The CDR3 loop is CASNRRFQPQHF. Here the CDR3 DNA reads TGTGCCAGTAACCGACGGTTCCAGCCCCAGCATTTT.

This chain joins TRBV6-5 and TRBJ1-1, with 8 bases matching TRBD1. Germline V gene lookup returns CDR1 MNHEY and CDR2 SVGAGI. V lost 2 bases, J lost 4 bases, and 6 bases stayed unmatched. The CDR3 sequence is 15 residues long. The CDR3 DNA follows: TGTGCCAGCAGTTACGCGCCAACAGGGGGCACTGAAGCTTTCTTT. The encoded protein is CASSYAPTGGTEAFF.